The 10 T cell receptor beta chains listed next were all sequenced from one sample in a study of blood T cell repertoires in COVID-19 (dated by TCRdb to the early 2020s). Libraries were made using the immunoSEQ multiplex PCR assay. Held by TCRdb, this immuneACCESS table contains in-frame sequences only and omits some clones. Under half of the omission traces to an unresolved V gene where checked; the cause of the rest is unknown. For this sample there are roughly 500,000 clones; 89% appear just once. Of the sample, roughly 0.9% falls within the top ten clones. Material for sequencing was peripheral blood. These receptors were collected from a man younger than 35 with COVID-19, enrolled during active disease.

The J gene is TRBJ2-2, the V gene TRBV5-4; 14 bases map to TRBD2. Germline values: CDR1 SGHNT, CDR2 YYREEE (reference sequence). The junction had 7 bases not matched to a gene; V was cut back by 4 bases and J by 5 bases. The CDR3 runs 17 residues. CDR3 sequence: CASSLGTSGGATGELFF. CDR3 nucleotide sequence: TGTGCCAGCAGCCTGGGGACTAGCGGGGGCGCAACCGGGGAGCTGTTTTTT.

V and J are TRBV25-1 and TRBJ1-1, with D possibly being TRBD1 (5 bases). V was trimmed by 4 bases and J by 4 bases, leaving 10 bases between them. The germline CDR1 and CDR2 sequences are MGHDK and SYGVNS. The CDR3 loop spans 13 amino acids. The CDR3 nucleotides are TGTGCCAGCAGTGTGGGAGGGACCACTGAAGCTTTCTTT. As protein: CASSVGGTTEAFF.

V and J are TRBV2 and TRBJ1-2; D is perhaps TRBD1 (6 bases). With 4 bases removed from V and 4 bases from J, the gap between germline ends came to 10 bases. Germline CDR1 is SNHLY and CDR2 is FYNNEI. There are 13 residues in the CDR3. The CDR3 region is CASSVSRGYGYTF. CDR3 DNA sequence: TGTGCCAGCAGTGTGAGCAGGGGCTATGGCTACACCTTC. Based on the CDR3 plus reference TRBV2 and TRBJ1-2, the full variable domain is EPEVTQTPSHQVTQMGQEVILRCVPISNHLYFYWYRQILGQKVEFLVSFYNNEISEKSEIFDDQFSVERPDGSNFTLKIRSTKLEDSAMYFCASSVSRGYGYTFGSGTRLTVV.

The chain carries TRBV24-1 and TRBJ2-3; 9 bases align to TRBD2. V shed 6 bases and J 4 bases; nucleotides not matched to a gene: 7. CDR1 and CDR2 (germline): KGHDR, SFDVKD. CDR3 size: 15 residues. CDR3 sequence reads: CATSQPSGKSDTQYF. CDR3 nucleotides: TGTGCCACCAGTCAGCCTAGCGGGAAATCAGATACGCAGTATTTT.

As regards this clone: An end of the junction does not agree with germline; a read error may underlie this. CDR3 loop: CASSLSTSQETQYF. As DNA, the CDR3 is TGTGCTAGCAGCTTGAGTACTAGCCAAGAGACCCAGTACTTC. The rearrangement uses TRBV7-7 and TRBJ2-5; possible D gene TRBD2, 5 bases. Germline CDR1 is SSHAT and CDR2 is FNYEAQ (reference sequence). The CDR3 spans 14 residues.

The chain recombines TRBV18 with TRBJ2-7; TRBD2 might be the D (5 bases). Trimming stripped 6 bases from V and 5 bases from J, with 14 bases between. The CDR3 covers 13 residues. The germline V gene encodes CDR1 KGHSH and CDR2 LQKENI. CDR3 coding DNA: TGTGCCAGCTCCCCCGCGGGTATTCACGAGCAGTACTTC. It encodes CASSPAGIHEQYF.

This chain joins TRBV5-4 and TRBJ2-4, with 8 bases matching TRBD2. The junction had 2 bases not matched to a gene; V was cut back by 2 bases and J by 1 base. CDR3 length: 15 amino acids. CDR1 is SGHNT, CDR2 YYREEE, per germline (reference sequence). The CDR3 region is CASSFGGRAKNIQYF. Written as DNA, the CDR3 is TGTGCCAGCAGCTTCGGCGGGAGGGCCAAAAACATTCAGTACTTC.

V is TRBV6-6 and J is TRBJ2-6; no clear D gene. Looked up from germline, CDR1 is MNHNY and CDR2 is SVGAGI (reference sequence). The CDR3 is made up of 16 amino acids. V shed 6 bases and J shed 0 bases, with 12 bases lying between them. CDR3 loop: CASSLRRSSGANVLTF. CDR3 nucleotide sequence: TGTGCCAGCAGCTTACGACGGAGCTCTGGGGCCAACGTCCTGACTTTC.

V usage is TRBV5-4 and J usage is TRBJ2-1; weak D call: TRBD2 (5 bases). This CDR3 has 16 amino acids. Germline CDR1 SGHNT, CDR2 YYREEE (reference sequence). The V end lost 4 bases, the J end lost 0 bases, and 14 bases lay between the germline ends. CDR3 sequence (DNA): TGTGCCAGCAGCGAAGGTAGCGCAAGCTCCTACAATGAGCAGTTCTTC. It specifies CASSEGSASSYNEQFF.

The chain has TRBV5-6 and TRBJ1-4, with TRBD1 matching 8 bases. The ends lost 3 bases at V and 10 bases at J; junction bases unmatched: 8. CDR1 and CDR2 (germline): SGHDT, YYEEEE. The CDR3 covers 14 residues. The CDR3 reads CASSWTGPNGKLFF. The CDR3 nucleotides read TGTGCCAGCAGCTGGACAGGGCCGAACGGAAAACTGTTTTTT.